These 21 T cell receptor beta chains came from one sample sequenced in a study of beta chain features in type 1 diabetes. All of the isolated RNA was reverse transcribed, so expressed TCRB transcripts were sequenced. Clones were read by immunoSEQ multiplex PCR, and TCRdb kept only the in-frame ones, dropping some. Of roughly 100,000 clones in the sample, around 30% were seen once. Their antigens remain unidentified. General study findings and limits: Across all four CD4+ subsets, people with type 1 diabetes showed modestly shorter TCRB CDR3s.

Sequencing used central memory CD4+ T cells from blood. These receptors were taken from a young woman with type 1 diabetes.

The J gene is TRBJ2-1, the V gene TRBV7-3, with D possibly being TRBD1 (5 bases). V was cut by 2 bases and J by 6 bases, with 8 bases left in between. Germline V gene data show CDR1 as SGHTA and CDR2 as FQGTGA. The CDR3 extends over 13 amino acids. The CDR3 loop is CASSLWQGNEQFF. The CDR3 region has the DNA TGTGCCAGCAGCTTATGGCAGGGCAATGAGCAGTTCTTC.

The chain recombines TRBV14 with TRBJ2-1, with 10 bases that match TRBD1. Germline V gene sequence: CDR1 SGHDN, CDR2 FVKESK. V was clipped by 0 bases and J by 9 bases; unmatched bases: 5. This CDR3 region has 15 residues. CDR3 loop: CASSQEKGQGLEQFF. The CDR3 DNA reads TGTGCCAGCAGCCAAGAAAAGGGACAGGGGCTTGAGCAGTTCTTC.

This sequence joins TRBV18 and TRBJ2-3; the D gene is possibly TRBD2 (5 bases). This CDR3 region has 15 residues. The V gene lost 2 bases and the J gene lost 2 bases, with 11 bases spanning the gap. The germline V gene has CDR1 KGHSH and CDR2 LQKENI. CDR3 residues: CASSPNERYTDTQYF. The CDR3 nucleotides read TGTGCCAGCTCACCAAACGAGCGGTACACAGATACGCAGTATTTT.

J is TRBJ2-1 and V is TRBV5-1; 8 bases map to TRBD1. V lost 4 bases, J lost 16 bases, and 13 bases stayed unmatched. The germline gives CDR1 SGHRS, CDR2 YFSETQ. The CDR3 length is 13 residues. CDR3 nucleotide sequence: TGCGCCAGCAGCACGGGACAGGAGGCATCCAAATTCTTC. It is translated as CASSTGQEASKFF.

This rearrangement joins TRBV7-2 to TRBJ2-5; no reliable D call. Germline V gives CDR1 SGHTA, CDR2 FQGNSA. Trimming stripped 2 bases from V and 0 bases from J, with 4 bases between. The CDR3 length is 13 residues. The CDR3 loop reads CASSLLYQETQYF. CDR3 bases: TGTGCCAGCAGCTTATTATACCAAGAGACCCAGTACTTC.

This clone was detected a few times. The rearrangement uses TRBV2 and TRBJ1-2; D perhaps matches TRBD1 (6 bases). CDR3 length: 11 residues. Germline CDR1 and CDR2: SNHLY and FYNNEI. V shed 8 bases and J shed 2 bases, with 6 bases lying between them. CDR3 sequence (DNA): TGTGCCAGCCAGGGGAACTATGGCTACACCTTC. Amino acid sequence: CASQGNYGYTF. Drawing the rest from reference TRBV2 and TRBJ1-2, the complete variable domain is EPEVTQTPSHQVTQMGQEVILRCVPISNHLYFYWYRQILGQKVEFLVSFYNNEISEKSEIFDDQFSVERPDGSNFTLKIRSTKLEDSAMYFCASQGNYGYTFGSGTRLTVV.

V is TRBV5-4 and J is TRBJ1-1, with 8 bases identical to TRBD1. The CDR3 is 16 amino acids. CDR1 and CDR2 from the germline V gene are SGHNT and YYREEE (reference sequence). The trim removed 3 bases at V and 5 bases at J, leaving 12 bases unmatched. CDR3 nucleotides: TGTGCCAGCAGCTCCCAGACAGGGGAGGGGGGTACTGAAGCTTTCTTT. As protein: CASSSQTGEGGTEAFF.

This clone was detected only a few times. The rearrangement links TRBV11-1 to TRBJ2-2; D is ambiguous. In germline, CDR1 is SGHAT, CDR2 FQDESV (reference sequence). The CDR3 has 14 residues. The V gene lost 6 bases and the J gene lost 1 base, with 9 bases spanning the gap. CDR3 in amino acids: CASSSHRNTGELFF. CDR3 DNA: TGTGCCAGCAGTTCTCACAGGAACACCGGGGAGCTGTTTTTT.

The table lists this clone with a few counts. The CDR3 nucleotides read TGTGCCAGCAGCGGGGCTAGCGGGATGCACGAGCAGTACTTC. Its protein product is CASSGASGMHEQYF. The chain carries TRBV28 and TRBJ2-7; 9 bases are a match to TRBD2. Per the germline V gene, CDR1 is MDHEN and CDR2 is SYDVKM. CDR3 length equals 14 residues. After removal of 6 bases from V and 5 bases from J, the junction contained 8 bases not matched to a gene.

The chain employs TRBV7-3 and TRBJ2-2; TRBD2 is a possible D gene (6 bases). This CDR3 comprises 14 residues. CDR1 is SGHTA, CDR2 FQGTGA, per germline. V gave up 5 bases and J gave up 5 bases, with 12 bases separating them. CDR3 sequence: CASSPDYYTGELFF. The CDR3, as DNA: TGTGCCAGCAGCCCGGACTATTATACCGGGGAGCTGTTTTTT.

The chain links TRBV10-3 to TRBJ2-3; TRBD1 aligns across 11 bases. V shed 4 bases, J shed 4 bases, and the junction held 10 bases outside the gene matches. The CDR3 is 17 residues long. The germline V gene encodes CDR1 ENHRY and CDR2 SYGVKD. The chain's CDR3 is CAISGSAGTGGSDTQYF. Here the CDR3 DNA reads TGTGCCATCAGTGGATCAGCCGGGACAGGGGGATCAGATACGCAGTATTTT.

This CDR3 reads CASSPPSSSYEQYF. DNA of the CDR3: TGTGCCAGCAGCCCCCCTTCCTCGTCCTACGAGCAGTACTTC. The V call is TRBV11-2, the J call TRBJ2-7; the D is unclear. Trimming shortened V by 5 bases and J by 1 base, and 12 bases separated the two germline ends. The CDR3 is made up of 14 amino acids. Germline CDR1 reads SGHAT; CDR2 reads FQNNGV.

The rearrangement uses TRBV18 and TRBJ2-3; a weak D match, TRBD1 (5 bases). This CDR3 region has 14 residues. V lost 3 bases, J lost 4 bases, and 11 bases lay in between. Germline V gene lookup returns CDR1 KGHSH and CDR2 LQKENI. DNA of the CDR3: TGTGCCAGCTCACCTGGCAGGGCTGCAGATACGCAGTATTTT. This gives the protein CASSPGRAADTQYF.

A few counts support this clone. The chain carries TRBV18 and TRBJ2-2; TRBD1 matches at 7 bases. The CDR3 extends over 15 amino acids. Germline V gene data show CDR1 as KGHSH and CDR2 as LQKENI. V was pared by 2 bases and J by 1 base, with 1 base of the junction left unmatched. CDR3 region: CASSPGQENTGELFF. The CDR3 region has the DNA TGTGCCAGCTCACCAGGACAGGAGAACACCGGGGAGCTGTTTTTT.

V gene TRBV18 combines with J gene TRBJ1-2, with a possible D match to TRBD1 (6 bases). CDR1 and CDR2 from the germline V gene are KGHSH and LQKENI. This CDR3 has 15 residues. Trimming shortened V by 3 bases and J by 7 bases, and 18 bases separated the two germline ends. Here the CDR3 DNA reads TGTGCCAGCTCACCTCCTGTTGTACAGGGCTCTGGCTACACCTTC. This codes for CASSPPVVQGSGYTF.

The table lists this clone with a few counts. The J gene is TRBJ2-4, the V gene TRBV2; 10 bases agree with TRBD2. The CDR3 totals 18 residues. V shed 3 bases and J 0 bases; nucleotides not matched to a gene: 8. The germline CDR1 and CDR2 sequences are SNHLY and FYNNEI. Written as DNA, the CDR3 is TGTGCCAGCAGTGACGGACTAGCGGTTACATCAGCCAAAAACATTCAGTACTTC. Amino acid sequence: CASSDGLAVTSAKNIQYF.

This clone was detected a few times. CDR3 DNA: TGTGCCAGCAGCTTCACCTCTAGCGGCTTGGTTGCCTACAATGAGCAGTTCTTC. This translates into CASSFTSSGLVAYNEQFF. V usage is TRBV11-2 and J usage is TRBJ2-1, with 7 nucleotides matching TRBD2. Germline V gene sequence: CDR1 SGHAT, CDR2 FQNNGV. V lost 3 bases, J lost 2 bases, and 13 bases stayed unmatched. The CDR3 is made up of 18 amino acids.

The chain uses TRBV18 and TRBJ1-1; TRBD1 aligns across 7 bases. The CDR3 loop spans 15 amino acids. From germline, CDR1 is KGHSH and CDR2 LQKENI. V shed 6 bases and J 0 bases; nucleotides not matched to a gene: 7. The CDR3 protein is CASSPTGAMNTEAFF. As DNA, the CDR3 is TGTGCCAGCTCCCCTACAGGGGCCATGAACACTGAAGCTTTCTTT.

Remarks on this clone: As the CDR3 is not closed by the conserved phenylalanine or tryptophan, this likely results from a read error. The chain has TRBV20-1 and TRBJ1-1; tentatively, D is TRBD1 (6 bases). Germline CDR1 is DFQATT and CDR2 is SNEGSKA (reference sequence). V was pared by 6 bases and J by 7 bases, with 12 bases between. This CDR3 is 11 amino acids long. CDR3 protein: CSASGQSEAFL. The CDR3 DNA reads as TGCAGTGCGAGCGGACAGAGTGAAGCTTTCCTT.

The chain employs TRBV5-1 and TRBJ2-5; 7 bases are a match to TRBD2. Germline CDR1 reads SGHRS; CDR2 reads YFSETQ. This CDR3 has 13 amino acids. The trim removed 3 bases at V and 5 bases at J, leaving 4 bases unmatched. This chain's CDR3 is CASSSREAETQYF. DNA of the CDR3: TGCGCCAGCAGCTCACGGGAGGCGGAGACCCAGTACTTC.

This clone was detected a few times. The rearrangement uses TRBV25-1 and TRBJ1-1; D unresolved. V was cut by 8 bases and J by 0 bases, with 10 bases left in between. Per germline, CDR1 MGHDK and CDR2 SYGVNS. This CDR3 is 13 amino acids long. The CDR3 nucleotides are TGTGCCAGCTCCAGGCGTATGAACACTGAAGCTTTCTTT. Translating it yields CASSRRMNTEAFF.